What follows is one TCR beta chain and its context. What it binds is not known. Stem cell-like memory, regulatory, central memory and naive CD4+ cells were sorted via CD45RO/CCR7/CD25/CD127/CD95/CD27. Expressed TCRB transcripts were sequenced, since all the RNA that had been isolated was reverse transcribed. Measured with immunoSEQ multiplex PCR; TCRdb has only the in-frame clones, and not every one. The data hold about 160,000 clones, with 8% to 8.5% observed a single time. The ends were cut back, 5 bases at V and 6 bases at J, with 8 bases in the middle. Looked up from germline, CDR1 is SGHTA and CDR2 is FQGNSA. The CDR3 contains 12 residues. This entry belongs to a study of beta chain features in type 1 diabetes. Study-level results: For type 1 diabetes patients, VDJ junctions showed fewer insertions and more deletions. Type 1 diabetes patients had moderately but significantly shorter TCRB CDR3s in all four CD4+ subsets.

This clonotype was sampled from a woman aged 18-29 years with type 1 diabetes. The specimen was central memory CD4+ T cells from blood. The chain uses TRBV7-2 and TRBJ1-5, with D tentatively TRBD1 (6 bases). CDR3 sequence reads: CASSLRGQPQHF. In DNA, the CDR3 is TGTGCCAGCAGCCTCAGGGGTCAGCCCCAGCATTTT.